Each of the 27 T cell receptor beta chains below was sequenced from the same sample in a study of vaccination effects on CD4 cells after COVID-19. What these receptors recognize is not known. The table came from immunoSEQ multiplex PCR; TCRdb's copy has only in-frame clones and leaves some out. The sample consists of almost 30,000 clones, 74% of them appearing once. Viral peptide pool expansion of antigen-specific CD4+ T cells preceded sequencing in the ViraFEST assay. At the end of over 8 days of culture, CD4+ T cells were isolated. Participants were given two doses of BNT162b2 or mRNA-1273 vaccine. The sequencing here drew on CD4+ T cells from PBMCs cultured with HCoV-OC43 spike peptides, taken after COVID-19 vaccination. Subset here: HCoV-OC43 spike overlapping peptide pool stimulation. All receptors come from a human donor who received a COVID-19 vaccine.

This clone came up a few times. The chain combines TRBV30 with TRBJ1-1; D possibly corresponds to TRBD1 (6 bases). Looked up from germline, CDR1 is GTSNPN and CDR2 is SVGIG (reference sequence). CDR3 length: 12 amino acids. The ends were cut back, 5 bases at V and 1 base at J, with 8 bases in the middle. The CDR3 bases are TGTGCCTGGGGACAGTCGAACACTGAAGCTTTCTTT. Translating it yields CAWGQSNTEAFF.

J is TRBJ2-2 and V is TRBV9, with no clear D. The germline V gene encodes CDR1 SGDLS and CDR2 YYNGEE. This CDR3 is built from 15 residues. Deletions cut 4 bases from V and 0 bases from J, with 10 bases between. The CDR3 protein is CASSPIPSNTGELFF. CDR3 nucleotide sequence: TGTGCCAGCAGCCCCATCCCATCGAACACCGGGGAGCTGTTTTTT.

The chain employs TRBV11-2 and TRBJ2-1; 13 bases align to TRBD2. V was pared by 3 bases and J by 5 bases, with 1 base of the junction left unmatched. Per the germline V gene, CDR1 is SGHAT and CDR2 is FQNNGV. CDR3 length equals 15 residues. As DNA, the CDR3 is TGTGCCAGCAGCTTGACTAGCGGGAGGAACAATGAGCAGTTCTTC. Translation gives CASSLTSGRNNEQFF. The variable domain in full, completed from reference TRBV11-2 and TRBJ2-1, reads EAGVAQSPRYKIIEKRQSVAFWCNPISGHATLYWYQQILGQGPKLLIQFQNNGVVDDSQLPKDRFSAERLKGVDSTLKIQPAKLEDSAVYLCASSLTSGRNNEQFFGPGTRLTVL.

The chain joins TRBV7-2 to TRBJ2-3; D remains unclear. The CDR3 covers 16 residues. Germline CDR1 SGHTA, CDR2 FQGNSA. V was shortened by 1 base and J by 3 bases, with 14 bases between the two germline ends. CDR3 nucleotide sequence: TGTGCCAGCAGCTTAGATCCGGCGTCCCTTACAGATACGCAGTATTTT. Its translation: CASSLDPASLTDTQYF.

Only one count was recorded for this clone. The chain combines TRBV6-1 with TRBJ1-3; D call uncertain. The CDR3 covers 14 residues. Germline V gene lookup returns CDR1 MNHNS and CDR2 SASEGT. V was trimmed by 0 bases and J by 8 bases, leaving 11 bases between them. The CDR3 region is CASSEATQRDTIYF. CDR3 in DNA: TGTGCCAGCAGTGAAGCGACTCAACGGGACACCATATATTTT.

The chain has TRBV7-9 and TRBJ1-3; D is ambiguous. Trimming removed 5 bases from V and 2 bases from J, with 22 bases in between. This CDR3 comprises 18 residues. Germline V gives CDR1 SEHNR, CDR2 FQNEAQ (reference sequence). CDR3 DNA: TGTGCCAGCAGCCACGGGGAGAGCCTGAAGGGCACTGGAAACACCATATATTTT. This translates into CASSHGESLKGTGNTIYF.

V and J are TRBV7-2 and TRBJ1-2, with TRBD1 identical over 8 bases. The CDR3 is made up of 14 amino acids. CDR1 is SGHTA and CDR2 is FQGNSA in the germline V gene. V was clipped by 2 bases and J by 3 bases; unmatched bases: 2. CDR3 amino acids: CASSLQQGDYGYTF. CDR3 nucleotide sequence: TGTGCCAGCAGCTTACAACAGGGGGACTATGGCTACACCTTC.

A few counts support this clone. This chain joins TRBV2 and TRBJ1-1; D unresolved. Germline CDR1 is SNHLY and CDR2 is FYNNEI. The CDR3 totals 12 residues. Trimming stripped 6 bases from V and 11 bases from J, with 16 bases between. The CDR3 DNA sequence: TGTGCCAGCAGGCCAGAGGGTCTGAGGGCTTTCTTT. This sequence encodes CASRPEGLRAFF. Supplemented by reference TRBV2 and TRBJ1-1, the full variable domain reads EPEVTQTPSHQVTQMGQEVILRCVPISNHLYFYWYRQILGQKVEFLVSFYNNEISEKSEIFDDQFSVERPDGSNFTLKIRSTKLEDSAMYFCASRPEGLRAFFGQGTRLTVV.

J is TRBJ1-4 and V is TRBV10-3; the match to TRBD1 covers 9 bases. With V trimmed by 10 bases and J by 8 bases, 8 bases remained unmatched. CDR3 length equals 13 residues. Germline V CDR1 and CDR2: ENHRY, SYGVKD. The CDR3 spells CATNRGLGEKLFF. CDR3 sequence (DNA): TGTGCCACGAACAGGGGGCTGGGGGAAAAACTGTTTTTT.

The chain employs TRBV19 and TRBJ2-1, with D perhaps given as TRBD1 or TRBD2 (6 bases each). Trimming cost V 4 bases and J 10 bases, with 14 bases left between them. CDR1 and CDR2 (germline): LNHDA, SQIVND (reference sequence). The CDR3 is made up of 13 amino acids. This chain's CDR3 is CASSTGAFFEQFF. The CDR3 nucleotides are TGTGCCAGTAGTACGGGGGCCTTTTTCGAGCAGTTCTTC. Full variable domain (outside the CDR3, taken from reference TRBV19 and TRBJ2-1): DGGITQSPKYLFRKEGQNVTLSCEQNLNHDAMYWYRQDPGQGLRLIYYSQIVNDFQKGDIAEGYSVSREKKESFPLTVTSAQKNPTAFYLCASSTGAFFEQFFGPGTRLTVL.

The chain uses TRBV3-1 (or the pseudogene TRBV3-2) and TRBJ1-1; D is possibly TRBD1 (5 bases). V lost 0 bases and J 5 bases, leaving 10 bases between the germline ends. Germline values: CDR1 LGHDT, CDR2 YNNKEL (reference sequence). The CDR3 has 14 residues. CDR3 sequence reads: CASSQDPGATEAFF. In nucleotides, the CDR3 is TGTGCCAGCAGCCAAGATCCCGGGGCAACTGAAGCTTTCTTT.

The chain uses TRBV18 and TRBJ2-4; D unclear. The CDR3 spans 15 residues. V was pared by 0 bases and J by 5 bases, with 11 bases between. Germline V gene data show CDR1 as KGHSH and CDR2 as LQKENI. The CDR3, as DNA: TGTGCCAGCTCACCACCTTCTAGAAGCCAAAACATTCAGTACTTC. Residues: CASSPPSRSQNIQYF.

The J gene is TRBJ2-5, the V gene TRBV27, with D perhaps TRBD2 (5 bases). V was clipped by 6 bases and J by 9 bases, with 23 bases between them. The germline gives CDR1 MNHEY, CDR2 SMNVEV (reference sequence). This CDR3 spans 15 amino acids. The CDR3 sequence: CASSHRPGVAGPQYF. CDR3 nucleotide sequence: TGTGCCAGCAGCCATCGACCCGGGGTGGCGGGTCCCCAGTACTTC.

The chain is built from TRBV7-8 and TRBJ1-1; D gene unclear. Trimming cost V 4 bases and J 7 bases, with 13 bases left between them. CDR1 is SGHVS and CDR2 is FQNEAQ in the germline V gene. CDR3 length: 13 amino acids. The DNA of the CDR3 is TGTGCCAGCAGCTACCTCCGCGGAAGTGAAGCTTTCTTT. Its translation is CASSYLRGSEAFF.

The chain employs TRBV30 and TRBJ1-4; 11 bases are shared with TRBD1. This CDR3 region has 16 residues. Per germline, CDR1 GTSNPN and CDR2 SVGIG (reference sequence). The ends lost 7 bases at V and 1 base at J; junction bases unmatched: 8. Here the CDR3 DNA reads TGTGCCTCCCGCGGACAGGGGGCTATAACTAATGAAAAACTGTTTTTT. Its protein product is CASRGQGAITNEKLFF.

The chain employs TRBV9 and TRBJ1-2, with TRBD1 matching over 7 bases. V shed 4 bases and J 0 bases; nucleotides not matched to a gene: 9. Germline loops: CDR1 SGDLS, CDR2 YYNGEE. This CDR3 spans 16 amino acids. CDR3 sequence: CASSTRTGRANYGYTF. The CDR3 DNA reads TGTGCCAGCAGCACGAGGACAGGTCGAGCTAACTATGGCTACACCTTC.

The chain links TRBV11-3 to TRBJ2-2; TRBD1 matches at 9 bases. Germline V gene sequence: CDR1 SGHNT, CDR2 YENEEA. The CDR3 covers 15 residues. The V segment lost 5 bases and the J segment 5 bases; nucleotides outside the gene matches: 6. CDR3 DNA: TGTGCCAGCAGCGTCGGGACAGGGTTGACCGGGGAGCTGTTTTTT. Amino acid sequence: CASSVGTGLTGELFF.

Here the CDR3 DNA reads TGTGCCAGCAGTGTAAGAGGGGGGCTAAGGAATGAGCAGTTCTTC. Protein sequence: CASSVRGGLRNEQFF. This chain uses TRBV2 with TRBJ2-1; D assignment may be TRBD1 or TRBD2 (6 bases each). Trimming shortened V by 4 bases and J by 7 bases, and 17 bases separated the two germline ends. This CDR3 comprises 15 residues. Looked up from germline, CDR1 is SNHLY and CDR2 is FYNNEI.

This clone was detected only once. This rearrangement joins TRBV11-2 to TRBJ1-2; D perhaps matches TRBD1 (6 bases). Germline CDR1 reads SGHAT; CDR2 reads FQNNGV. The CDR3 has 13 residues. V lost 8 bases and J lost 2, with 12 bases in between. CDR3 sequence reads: CASRDTGNYGYTF. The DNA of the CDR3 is TGTGCCAGCCGCGATACAGGGAACTATGGCTACACCTTC.

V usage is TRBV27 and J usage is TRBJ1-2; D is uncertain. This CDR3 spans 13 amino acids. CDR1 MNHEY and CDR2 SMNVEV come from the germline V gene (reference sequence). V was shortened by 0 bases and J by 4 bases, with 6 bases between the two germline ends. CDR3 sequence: CASSLSGGYGYTF. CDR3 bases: TGTGCCAGCAGTTTATCGGGCGGCTATGGCTACACCTTC.

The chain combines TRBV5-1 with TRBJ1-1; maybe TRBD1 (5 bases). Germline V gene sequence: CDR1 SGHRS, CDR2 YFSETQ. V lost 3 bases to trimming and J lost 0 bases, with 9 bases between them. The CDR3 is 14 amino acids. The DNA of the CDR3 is TGCGCCAGCAGCTGGGGGGGTGTGAACACTGAAGCTTTCTTT. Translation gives CASSWGGVNTEAFF.

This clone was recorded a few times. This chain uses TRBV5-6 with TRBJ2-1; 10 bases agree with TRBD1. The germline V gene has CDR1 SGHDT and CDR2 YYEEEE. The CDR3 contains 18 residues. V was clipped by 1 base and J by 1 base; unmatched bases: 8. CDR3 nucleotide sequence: TGTGCCAGCAGCTTGTACCGGGACAGGGGTCGATCCTACAATGAGCAGTTCTTC. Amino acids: CASSLYRDRGRSYNEQFF. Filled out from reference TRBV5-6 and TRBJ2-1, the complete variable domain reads DAGVTQSPTHLIKTRGQQVTLRCSPKSGHDTVSWYQQALGQGPQFIFQYYEEEERQRGNFPDRFSGHQFPNYSSELNVNALLLGDSALYLCASSLYRDRGRSYNEQFFGPGTRLTVL.

This CDR3 is CASSLDSGYSYEQYF. The CDR3 region has the DNA TGTGCCAGCAGCCTTGACTCCGGATACTCCTACGAGCAGTACTTC. The chain has TRBV7-9 and TRBJ2-7, with unresolved D. The CDR3 covers 15 residues. With 5 bases removed from V and 0 bases from J, the gap between germline ends came to 14 bases. CDR1 is SEHNR and CDR2 is FQNEAQ in the germline V gene (reference sequence).

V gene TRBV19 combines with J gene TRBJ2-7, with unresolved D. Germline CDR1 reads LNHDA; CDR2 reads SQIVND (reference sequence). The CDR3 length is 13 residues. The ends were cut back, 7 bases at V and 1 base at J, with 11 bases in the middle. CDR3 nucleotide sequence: TGTGCCAGTACCCCGGCTTATTCCTACGAGCAGTACTTC. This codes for CASTPAYSYEQYF.

The CDR3 region is CASSLEGSGLKETQYF. In DNA, the CDR3 is TGCGCCAGCAGCTTGGAGGGTTCGGGACTTAAAGAGACCCAGTACTTC. The chain uses TRBV5-1 and TRBJ2-5; D perhaps matches TRBD2 (6 bases). V lost 0 bases to trimming and J lost 3 bases, with 15 bases between them. Germline V gene sequence: CDR1 SGHRS, CDR2 YFSETQ. The CDR3 is 16 residues long.

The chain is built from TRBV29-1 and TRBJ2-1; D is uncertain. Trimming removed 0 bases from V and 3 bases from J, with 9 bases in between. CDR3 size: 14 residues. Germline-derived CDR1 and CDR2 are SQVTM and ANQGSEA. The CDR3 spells CSVEDPGNYNEQFF. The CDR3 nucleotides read TGCAGCGTTGAAGATCCAGGTAACTACAATGAGCAGTTCTTC.

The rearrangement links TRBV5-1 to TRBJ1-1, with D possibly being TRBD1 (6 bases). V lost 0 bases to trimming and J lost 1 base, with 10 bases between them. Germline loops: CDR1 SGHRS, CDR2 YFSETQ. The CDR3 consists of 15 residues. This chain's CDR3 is CASSLERGTNTEAFF. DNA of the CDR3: TGCGCCAGCAGCTTGGAAAGGGGGACGAACACTGAAGCTTTCTTT.